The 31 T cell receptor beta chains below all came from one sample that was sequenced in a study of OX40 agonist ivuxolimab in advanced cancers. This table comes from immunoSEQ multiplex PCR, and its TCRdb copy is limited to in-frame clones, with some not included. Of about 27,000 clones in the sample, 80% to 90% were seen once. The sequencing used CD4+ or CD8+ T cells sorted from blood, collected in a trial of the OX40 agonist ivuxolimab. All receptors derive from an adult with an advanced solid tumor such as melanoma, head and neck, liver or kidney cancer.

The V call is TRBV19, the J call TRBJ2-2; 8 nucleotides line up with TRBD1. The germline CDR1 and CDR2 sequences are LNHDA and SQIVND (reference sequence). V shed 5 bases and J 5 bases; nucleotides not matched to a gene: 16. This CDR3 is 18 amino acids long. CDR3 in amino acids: CASSFPTGEPLTTGELFF. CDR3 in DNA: TGTGCCAGTAGTTTCCCGACAGGGGAGCCGCTAACGACCGGGGAGCTGTTTTTT.

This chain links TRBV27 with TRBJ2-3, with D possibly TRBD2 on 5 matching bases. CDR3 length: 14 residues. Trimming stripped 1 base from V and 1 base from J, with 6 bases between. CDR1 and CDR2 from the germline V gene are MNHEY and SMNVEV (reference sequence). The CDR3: CASSLWERTDTQYF. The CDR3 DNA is TGTGCCAGCAGTTTATGGGAGCGCACAGATACGCAGTATTTT.

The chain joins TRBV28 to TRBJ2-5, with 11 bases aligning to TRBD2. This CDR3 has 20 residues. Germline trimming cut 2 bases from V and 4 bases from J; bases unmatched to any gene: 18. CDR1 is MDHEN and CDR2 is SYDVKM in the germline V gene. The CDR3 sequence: CASSLGLAGGRDEVGETQYF. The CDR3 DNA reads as TGTGCCAGCAGTTTAGGGTTAGCGGGAGGGCGAGATGAAGTGGGAGAGACCCAGTACTTC.

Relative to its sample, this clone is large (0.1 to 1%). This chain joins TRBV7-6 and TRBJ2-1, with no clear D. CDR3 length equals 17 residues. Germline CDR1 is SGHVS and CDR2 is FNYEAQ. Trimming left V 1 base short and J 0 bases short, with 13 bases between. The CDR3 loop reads CASSLDFPLSSYNEQFF. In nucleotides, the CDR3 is TGTGCCAGCAGCTTAGATTTCCCGCTAAGCTCCTACAATGAGCAGTTCTTC.

The CDR3 region has the DNA TGCAGCGTTCTTTACCCTAACTACGAGCAGTACTTC. This encodes CSVLYPNYEQYF. This chain uses TRBV29-1 with TRBJ2-7, with D uncertain. The germline V gene has CDR1 SQVTM and CDR2 ANQGSEA. V was trimmed by 5 bases and J by 3 bases, leaving 11 bases between them. The CDR3 consists of 12 residues.

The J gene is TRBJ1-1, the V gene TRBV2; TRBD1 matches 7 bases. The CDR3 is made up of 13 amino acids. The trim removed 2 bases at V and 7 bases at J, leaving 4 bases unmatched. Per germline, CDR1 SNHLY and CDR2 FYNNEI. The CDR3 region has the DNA TGTGCCAGCAGTGAAAGGGGGCACGATGAAGCTTTCTTT. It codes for CASSERGHDEAFF.

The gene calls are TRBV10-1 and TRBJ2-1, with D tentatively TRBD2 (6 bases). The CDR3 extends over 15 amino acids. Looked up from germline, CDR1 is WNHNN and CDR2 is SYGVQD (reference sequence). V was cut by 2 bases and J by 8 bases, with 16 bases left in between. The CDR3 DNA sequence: TGCGCCAGCAGTGAGGGGAGGCTCGCACGCCATGAGCAGTTCTTC. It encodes CASSEGRLARHEQFF.

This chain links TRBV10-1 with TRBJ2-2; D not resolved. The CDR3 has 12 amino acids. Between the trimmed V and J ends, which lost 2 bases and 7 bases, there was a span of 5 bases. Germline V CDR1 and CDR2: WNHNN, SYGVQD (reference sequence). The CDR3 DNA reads TGCGCCAGCAGTGAGGAATTCGGGGAGCTGTTTTTT. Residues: CASSEEFGELFF.

Here the CDR3 reads CASSLGRSAQETQYF. As DNA, the CDR3 is TGTGCCAGCAGCTTGGGTAGGTCAGCCCAAGAGACCCAGTACTTC. The gene calls are TRBV5-6 and TRBJ2-5; no clear D. The CDR3 runs 15 residues. Trimming removed 0 bases from V and 1 base from J, with 10 bases in between. Germline values: CDR1 SGHDT, CDR2 YYEEEE.

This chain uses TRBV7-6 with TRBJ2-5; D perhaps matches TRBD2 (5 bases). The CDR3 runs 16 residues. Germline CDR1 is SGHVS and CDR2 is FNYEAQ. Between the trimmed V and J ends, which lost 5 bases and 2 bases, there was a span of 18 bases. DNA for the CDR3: TGTGCCAGCAGCGCGGCCTCGCTAGCCTTACAAGAGACCCAGTACTTC. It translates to CASSAASLALQETQYF.

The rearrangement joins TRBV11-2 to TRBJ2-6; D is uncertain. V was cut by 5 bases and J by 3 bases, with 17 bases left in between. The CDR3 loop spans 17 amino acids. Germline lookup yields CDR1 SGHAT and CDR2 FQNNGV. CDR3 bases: TGTGCCAGCAGCCCGACGGTACCTGGAGATGGGGCCAACGTCCTGACTTTC. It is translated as CASSPTVPGDGANVLTF.

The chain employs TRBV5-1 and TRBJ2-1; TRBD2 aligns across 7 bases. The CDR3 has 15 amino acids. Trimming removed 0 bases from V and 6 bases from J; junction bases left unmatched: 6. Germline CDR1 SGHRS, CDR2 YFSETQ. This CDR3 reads CASSLDPGLINEQFF. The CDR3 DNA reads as TGCGCCAGCAGCTTGGACCCGGGACTAATCAATGAGCAGTTCTTC.

CDR3 amino acids: CASSSGHLYGTPTKNIQYF. CDR3 DNA: TGTGCCAGCAGTTCAGGACATCTGTACGGGACTCCTACCAAAAACATTCAGTACTTC. This chain connects TRBV27 to TRBJ2-4; D might be TRBD2 (6 bases). The CDR3 spans 19 residues. Germline values: CDR1 MNHEY, CDR2 SMNVEV (reference sequence). Trimming pared 4 bases from V and 2 bases from J, leaving 24 bases between.

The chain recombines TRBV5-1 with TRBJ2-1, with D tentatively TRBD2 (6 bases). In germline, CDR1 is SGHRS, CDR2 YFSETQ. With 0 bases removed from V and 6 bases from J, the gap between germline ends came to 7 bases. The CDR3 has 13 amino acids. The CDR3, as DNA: TGCGCCAGCAGCTTGGGCGGGACCAATGAGCAGTTCTTC. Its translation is CASSLGGTNEQFF.

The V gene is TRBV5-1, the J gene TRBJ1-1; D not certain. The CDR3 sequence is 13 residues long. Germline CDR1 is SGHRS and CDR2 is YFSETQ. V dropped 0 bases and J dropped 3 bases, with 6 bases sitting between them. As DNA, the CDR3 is TGCGCCAGCAGCTTGGGGGCCTACACTGAAGCTTTCTTT. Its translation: CASSLGAYTEAFF.

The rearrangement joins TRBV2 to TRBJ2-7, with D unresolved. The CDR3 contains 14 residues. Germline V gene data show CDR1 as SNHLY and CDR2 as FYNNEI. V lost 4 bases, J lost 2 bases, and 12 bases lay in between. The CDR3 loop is CASSGVSGPYEQYF. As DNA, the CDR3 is TGTGCCAGCAGTGGAGTCAGTGGCCCCTACGAGCAGTACTTC.

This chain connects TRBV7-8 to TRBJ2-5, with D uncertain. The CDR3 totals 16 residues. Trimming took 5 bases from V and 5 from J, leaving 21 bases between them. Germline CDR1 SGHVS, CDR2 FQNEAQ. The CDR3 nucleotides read TGTGCCAGCAGCCCTCCGGTTGCCGGTGCTCTGGAGACCCAGTACTTC. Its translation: CASSPPVAGALETQYF.

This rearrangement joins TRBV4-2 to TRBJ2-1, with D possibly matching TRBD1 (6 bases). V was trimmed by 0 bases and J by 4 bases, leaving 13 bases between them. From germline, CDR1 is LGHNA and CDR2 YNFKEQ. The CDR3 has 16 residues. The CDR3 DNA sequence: TGTGCCAGCAGCCAAGATAACAGGGTAATGTACAATGAGCAGTTCTTC. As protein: CASSQDNRVMYNEQFF.

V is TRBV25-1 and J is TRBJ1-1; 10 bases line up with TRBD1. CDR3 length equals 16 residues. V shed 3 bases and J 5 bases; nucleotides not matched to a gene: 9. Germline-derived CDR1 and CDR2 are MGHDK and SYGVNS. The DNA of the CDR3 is TGTGCCAGCAGTGATTGGTCGCAGGACAGGGGGACTGAAGCTTTCTTT. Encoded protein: CASSDWSQDRGTEAFF.

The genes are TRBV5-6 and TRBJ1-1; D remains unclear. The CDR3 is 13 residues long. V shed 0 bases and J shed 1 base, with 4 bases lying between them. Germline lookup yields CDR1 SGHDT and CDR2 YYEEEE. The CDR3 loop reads CASSLAGNTEAFF. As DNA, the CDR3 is TGTGCCAGCAGCTTGGCCGGGAACACTGAAGCTTTCTTT.

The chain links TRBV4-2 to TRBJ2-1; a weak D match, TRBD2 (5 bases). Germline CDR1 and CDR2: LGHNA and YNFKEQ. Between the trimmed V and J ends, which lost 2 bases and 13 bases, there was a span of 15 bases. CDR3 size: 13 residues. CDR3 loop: CASSQYPLEDQFF. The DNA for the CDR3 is TGTGCCAGCAGCCAATATCCCCTGGAGGATCAGTTCTTC.

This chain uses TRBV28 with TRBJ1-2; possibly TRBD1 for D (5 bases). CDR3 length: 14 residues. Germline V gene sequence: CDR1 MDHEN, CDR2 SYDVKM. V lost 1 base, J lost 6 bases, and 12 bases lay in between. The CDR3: CASSLLLQVHGYTF. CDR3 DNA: TGTGCCAGCAGTTTATTGCTACAGGTCCATGGCTACACCTTC.

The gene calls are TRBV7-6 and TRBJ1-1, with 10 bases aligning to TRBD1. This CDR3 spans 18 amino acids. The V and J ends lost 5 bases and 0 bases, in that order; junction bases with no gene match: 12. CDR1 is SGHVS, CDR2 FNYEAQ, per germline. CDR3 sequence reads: CASSPLPGQGPLNTEAFF. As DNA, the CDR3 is TGTGCCAGCAGCCCCCTGCCGGGACAGGGGCCCCTGAACACTGAAGCTTTCTTT.

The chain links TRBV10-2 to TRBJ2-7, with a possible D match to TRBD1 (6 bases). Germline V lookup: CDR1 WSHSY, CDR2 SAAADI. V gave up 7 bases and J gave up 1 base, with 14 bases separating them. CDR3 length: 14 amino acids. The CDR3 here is CASTTGSVSYEQYF. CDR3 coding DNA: TGCGCCAGCACGACAGGATCAGTTTCCTACGAGCAGTACTTC.

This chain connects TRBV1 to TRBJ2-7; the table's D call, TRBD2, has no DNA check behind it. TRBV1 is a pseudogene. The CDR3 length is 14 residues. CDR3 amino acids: CTSSPGLAVYEQYF. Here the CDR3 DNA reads TGCACCAGCAGCCCGGGACTAGCGGTCTACGAGCAGTACTTC.

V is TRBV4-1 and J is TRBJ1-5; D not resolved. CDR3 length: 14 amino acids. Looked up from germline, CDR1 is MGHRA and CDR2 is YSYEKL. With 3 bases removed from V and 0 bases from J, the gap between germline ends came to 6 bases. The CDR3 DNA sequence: TGCGCCAGCAGCCAGGGAATTAGCAATCAGCCCCAGCATTTT. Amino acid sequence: CASSQGISNQPQHF.

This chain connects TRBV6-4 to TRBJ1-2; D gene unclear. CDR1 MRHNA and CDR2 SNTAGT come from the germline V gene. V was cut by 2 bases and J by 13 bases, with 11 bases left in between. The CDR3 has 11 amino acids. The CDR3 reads CASSDGWIITF. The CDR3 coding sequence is TGTGCCAGCAGTGACGGATGGATCATCACCTTC.

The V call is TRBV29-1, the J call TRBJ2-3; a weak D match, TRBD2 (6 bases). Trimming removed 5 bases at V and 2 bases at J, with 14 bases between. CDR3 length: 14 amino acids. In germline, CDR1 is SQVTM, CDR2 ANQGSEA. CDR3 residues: CSVWDGGVTDTQYF. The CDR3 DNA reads TGCAGCGTTTGGGACGGAGGGGTCACAGATACGCAGTATTTT.

In DNA, the CDR3 is TGTGCCAGTAGTTCTGGTTCCTACGAGCAGTACTTC. It yields the protein CASSSGSYEQYF. This chain connects TRBV19 to TRBJ2-7; no reliable D call. Germline V gene sequence: CDR1 LNHDA, CDR2 SQIVND (reference sequence). The CDR3 spans 12 residues. V was shortened by 5 bases and J by 1 base, with 6 bases between the two germline ends.

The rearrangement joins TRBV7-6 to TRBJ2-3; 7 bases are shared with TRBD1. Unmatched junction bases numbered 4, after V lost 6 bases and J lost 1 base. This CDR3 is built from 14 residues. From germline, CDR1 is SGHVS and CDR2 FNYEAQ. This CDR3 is CASSFGQGTDTQYF. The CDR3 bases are TGTGCCAGCAGTTTCGGACAGGGCACAGATACGCAGTATTTT.

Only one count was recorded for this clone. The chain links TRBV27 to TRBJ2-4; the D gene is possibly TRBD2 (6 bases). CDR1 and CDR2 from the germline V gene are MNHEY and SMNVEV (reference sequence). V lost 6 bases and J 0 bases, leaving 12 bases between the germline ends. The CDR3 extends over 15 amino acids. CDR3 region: CASRTGVLAKNIQYF. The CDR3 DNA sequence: TGTGCCAGCAGAACGGGAGTACTAGCCAAAAACATTCAGTACTTC.